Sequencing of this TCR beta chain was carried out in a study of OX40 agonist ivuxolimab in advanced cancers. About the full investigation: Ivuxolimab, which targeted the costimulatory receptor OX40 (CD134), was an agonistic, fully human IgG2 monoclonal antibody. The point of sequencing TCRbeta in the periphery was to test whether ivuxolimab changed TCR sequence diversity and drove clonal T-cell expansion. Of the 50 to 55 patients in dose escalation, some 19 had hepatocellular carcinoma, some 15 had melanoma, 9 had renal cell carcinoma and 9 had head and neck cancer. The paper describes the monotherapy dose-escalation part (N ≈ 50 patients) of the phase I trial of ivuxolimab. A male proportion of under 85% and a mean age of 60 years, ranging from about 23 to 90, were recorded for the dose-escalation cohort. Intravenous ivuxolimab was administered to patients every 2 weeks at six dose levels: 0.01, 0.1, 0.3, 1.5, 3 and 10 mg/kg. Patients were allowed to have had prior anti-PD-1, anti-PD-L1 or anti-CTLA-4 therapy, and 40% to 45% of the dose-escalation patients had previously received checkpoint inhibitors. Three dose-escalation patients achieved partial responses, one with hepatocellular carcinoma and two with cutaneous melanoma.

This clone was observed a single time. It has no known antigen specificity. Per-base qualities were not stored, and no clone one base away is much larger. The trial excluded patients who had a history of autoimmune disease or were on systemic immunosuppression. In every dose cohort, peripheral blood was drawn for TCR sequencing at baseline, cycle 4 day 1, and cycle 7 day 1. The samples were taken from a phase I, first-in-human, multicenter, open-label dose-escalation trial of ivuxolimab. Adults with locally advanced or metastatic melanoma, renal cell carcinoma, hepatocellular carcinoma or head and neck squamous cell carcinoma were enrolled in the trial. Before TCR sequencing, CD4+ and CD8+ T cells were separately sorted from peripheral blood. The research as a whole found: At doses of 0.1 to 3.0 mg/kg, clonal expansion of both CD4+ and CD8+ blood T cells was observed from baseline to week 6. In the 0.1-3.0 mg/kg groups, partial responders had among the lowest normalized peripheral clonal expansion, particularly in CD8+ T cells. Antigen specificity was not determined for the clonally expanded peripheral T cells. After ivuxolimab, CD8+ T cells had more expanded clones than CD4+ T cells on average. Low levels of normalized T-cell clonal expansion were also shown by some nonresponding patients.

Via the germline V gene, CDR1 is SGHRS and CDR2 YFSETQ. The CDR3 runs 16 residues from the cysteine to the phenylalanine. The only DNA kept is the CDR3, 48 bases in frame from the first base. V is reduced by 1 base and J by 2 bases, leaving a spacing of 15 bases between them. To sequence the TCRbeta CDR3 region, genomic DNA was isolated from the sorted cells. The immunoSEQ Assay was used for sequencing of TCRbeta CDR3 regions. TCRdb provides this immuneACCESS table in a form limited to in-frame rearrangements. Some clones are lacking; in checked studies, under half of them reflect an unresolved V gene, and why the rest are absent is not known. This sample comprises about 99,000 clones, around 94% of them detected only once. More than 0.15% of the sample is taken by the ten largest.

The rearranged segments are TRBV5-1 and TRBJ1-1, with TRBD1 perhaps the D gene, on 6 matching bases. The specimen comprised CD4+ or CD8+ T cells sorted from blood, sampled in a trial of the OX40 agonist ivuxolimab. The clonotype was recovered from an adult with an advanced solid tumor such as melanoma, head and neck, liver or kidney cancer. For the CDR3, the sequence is CASSLRPGGINTEAFF. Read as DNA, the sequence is TGCGCCAGCAGCTTGAGGCCGGGGGGCATTAACACTGAAGCTTTCTTT.